This T cell receptor beta chain derives from a study of CXCR3-negative and CXCR3-positive naive CD8 T cells. Findings of the study overall: Naive cells that were CXCR3-positive had more hydrophobic TRB CDR3s (compared with CXCR3-negative naive cells). From TRB CDR3 properties, TCR strength was inferred; surface CD5 did not differ between naive subsets. Comparably high diversity marked both naive subsets, whereas memory CD8+ cells had much lower diversity.

The authors made the TRB cDNA libraries by 5' RACE using UMI labels. TCRdb derives one entry per CDR3 protein from the 5' RACE reads, leaving out DNA. Its table lists about 130,000 distinct CDR3 sequences. Sorts that each held 300,000 cells were run in triplicate for every CD8+ T cell subset. CD45RO-CCR7+CD27+CD95- expression identified naive CD8+ T cells. The length of the CDR3 is 14 residues. Germline V gives CDR1 MDHEN, CDR2 SYDVKM. Worth noting for this clonotype: The antigen is undetermined.

This receptor was obtained from a human donor in good health. Some clones in this sample may be carry-over from other donors' samples. Sequenced input: naive CXCR3+ CD8+ T cells from blood. Subset: CD45RO-CCR7+CD27+CD95- naive CD8+ T cells expressing CXCR3 (TNR3+). V usage is TRBV28 and J usage is TRBJ1-5; checking the TCRdb D call of TRBD1 is not possible without DNA. The CDR3 sequence is CASSLTGVVQPQHF. The full variable domain, rest sourced from reference TRBV28 and TRBJ1-5, is DVKVTQSSRYLVKRTGEKVFLECVQDMDHENMFWYRQDPGLGLRLIYFSYDVKMKEKGDIPEGYSVSREKKERFSLILESASTNQTSMYLCASSLTGVVQPQHFGDGTRLSIL.